The 16 T cell receptor beta chains below come from one sample, sequenced in a study of blood T cell repertoires in COVID-19. The data were produced by immunoSEQ multiplex PCR, yet TCRdb's version contains in-frame clones alone and is incomplete. The sample has 200,000 to 250,000 clones, 81% seen once. Specimen: PBMCs or T cells enriched from blood (not recorded which). The receptor set was obtained from a middle-aged man who had recovered from COVID-19.

CDR3 bases: TGTGCCAGCAGTCCCCGGGGGGAAGAGACCCAGTACTTC. This encodes CASSPRGEETQYF. The chain couples TRBV12-3 or TRBV12-4 to TRBJ2-5; TRBD2 aligns across 7 bases. The CDR3 is 13 amino acids. The V gene end was trimmed by 5 bases and the J gene end by 3 bases; junction bases not matched to a gene: 3.

The gene calls are TRBV7-9 and TRBJ1-2; 7 bases fit TRBD1. This CDR3 spans 14 amino acids. J was trimmed by 4 bases and V by 2 bases; bases with no gene match: 4. CDR1 is SEHNR and CDR2 is FQNEAQ in the germline V gene (reference sequence). CDR3 residues: CASSLSGQSYGYTF. The CDR3 DNA reads TGTGCCAGCAGCTTATCGGGACAGAGCTATGGCTACACCTTC.

The genes are TRBV5-1 and TRBJ2-7; weak D call: TRBD1 (6 bases). This CDR3 is 15 amino acids long. Germline V lookup: CDR1 SGHRS, CDR2 YFSETQ. V was pared by 0 bases and J by 2 bases, with 12 bases between. CDR3 sequence: CASSLARQGTYEQYF. In nucleotides, the CDR3 is TGCGCCAGCAGCTTGGCGCGGCAGGGGACCTACGAGCAGTACTTC.

The chain couples TRBV11-3 to TRBJ1-2; the D gene is possibly TRBD1 (6 bases). The ends were cut back, 5 bases at V and 8 bases at J, with 15 bases in the middle. The V gene's germline CDR1 is SGHNT and CDR2 YENEEA. This CDR3 is 13 amino acids long. The CDR3 is CASSREGVRGYTF. DNA of the CDR3: TGTGCCAGCAGCCGGGAGGGGGTGAGGGGCTACACCTTC.

The gene calls are TRBV7-8 and TRBJ2-1; 7 bases are shared with TRBD2. The V and J ends lost 3 bases and 5 bases, in that order; junction bases with no gene match: 10. Germline V gives CDR1 SGHVS, CDR2 FQNEAQ. This CDR3 comprises 16 residues. CDR3 region: CASSFGAGRGNNEQFF. The CDR3 DNA reads as TGTGCCAGCAGCTTTGGGGCGGGGCGGGGGAACAATGAGCAGTTCTTC.

This chain connects TRBV7-3 to TRBJ2-5, with 8 bases fitting TRBD2. V was clipped by 2 bases and J by 4 bases; unmatched bases: 3. CDR3 length: 14 residues. Germline V gene data show CDR1 as SGHTA and CDR2 as FQGTGA. CDR3 in amino acids: CASSLQAGGETQYF. The CDR3 bases are TGTGCCAGCAGCTTACAGGCGGGGGGAGAGACCCAGTACTTC. Drawing the rest from reference TRBV7-3 and TRBJ2-5, the complete variable domain is GAGVSQTPSNKVTEKGKYVELRCDPISGHTALYWYRQSLGQGPEFLIYFQGTGAADDSGLPNDRFFAVRPEGSVSTLKIQRTERGDSAVYLCASSLQAGGETQYFGPGTRLLVL.

This clone was seen at least ten times. The V call is TRBV4-1, the J call TRBJ1-2, with 8 bases fitting TRBD1. The CDR3 runs to 14 residues. The junction had 7 bases not matched to a gene; V was cut back by 6 bases and J by 4 bases. Germline V gene lookup returns CDR1 MGHRA and CDR2 YSYEKL. Here the CDR3 DNA reads TGCGCCAGCAGGACTAGGGACAGGAGCTATGGCTACACCTTC. Protein product: CASRTRDRSYGYTF.

This clone was found once. J is TRBJ1-6 and V is TRBV5-1; tentative D call: TRBD1 (5 bases). V was clipped by 0 bases and J by 14 bases, with 15 bases between them. The germline gives CDR1 SGHRS, CDR2 YFSETQ. The CDR3 sequence is 14 residues long. DNA of the CDR3: TGCGCCAGCAGCTTGGAAGTGGGGGGGATGACCCTCCACTTT. Translation: CASSLEVGGMTLHF.

There are a few counts of this clone. The V and J genes are TRBV12-3 or TRBV12-4 and TRBJ2-1; TRBD1 agrees at 7 bases. This CDR3 has 12 amino acids. J was trimmed by 6 bases and V by 7 bases; bases with no gene match: 3. The CDR3, as DNA: TGTGCCAGCAAATACAGGGGCAATGAGCAGTTCTTC. It yields the protein CASKYRGNEQFF.

V is TRBV5-5 and J is TRBJ2-3, with 7 bases identical to TRBD2. J lost 6 bases, V lost 6 bases, and 7 bases had no gene match. The CDR3 has 13 amino acids. Germline V gives CDR1 SGHKS, CDR2 YYEKEE (reference sequence). As DNA, the CDR3 is TGTGCCAGCATCGGGTGGGGAGGGGATACGCAGTATTTT. Amino acid sequence: CASIGWGGDTQYF.

This chain links TRBV19 with TRBJ1-5; perhaps TRBD1 as D (6 bases). This CDR3 has 13 residues. V was shortened by 6 bases and J by 7 bases, with 13 bases between the two germline ends. Germline CDR1 reads LNHDA; CDR2 reads SQIVND (reference sequence). The CDR3 reads CASSHRVLQPQHF. CDR3 in DNA: TGTGCCAGTAGCCACAGGGTATTACAGCCCCAGCATTTT.

The chain combines TRBV7-2 with TRBJ2-1; D might be TRBD2 (5 bases). This CDR3 comprises 14 residues. CDR1 and CDR2 (germline): SGHTA, FQGNSA. V was clipped by 1 base and J by 10 bases, with 14 bases between them. The CDR3 DNA is TGTGCCAGCAGCTTAGAGCCACTAGGTCCCGAGCAGTTCTTC. It is translated as CASSLEPLGPEQFF.

This chain uses TRBV5-5 with TRBJ2-7; 8 positions agree with TRBD1. V shed 2 bases, J shed 3 bases, and the junction held 7 bases outside the gene matches. Germline V CDR1 and CDR2: SGHKS, YYEKEE (reference sequence). The length of the CDR3 is 15 residues. In DNA form, the CDR3 reads TGTGCCAGCAGCTTAGAACAGGGGGGATTCTACGAGCAGTACTTC. Its translation is CASSLEQGGFYEQYF.

The chain combines TRBV6-4 with TRBJ2-6, with 10 bases identical to TRBD2. V gave up 5 bases and J gave up 4 bases; unmatched junction bases: 5. Germline values: CDR1 MRHNA, CDR2 SNTAGT. The CDR3 covers 16 residues. The CDR3 reads CASSLAGEGGANVLTF. CDR3 nucleotides: TGTGCCAGCAGTCTAGCGGGAGAGGGGGGGGCCAACGTCCTGACTTTC.

The rearrangement uses TRBV2 and TRBJ1-5; possible D gene TRBD1, 5 bases. The V gene's germline CDR1 is SNHLY and CDR2 FYNNEI. The germline V and J ends were trimmed by 6 bases and 4 bases, with 10 bases remaining between them. The CDR3 is made up of 13 amino acids. CDR3 region: CASSPDTNQPQHF. The CDR3, as DNA: TGTGCCAGCAGCCCGGACACGAATCAGCCCCAGCATTTT. Filled out from reference TRBV2 and TRBJ1-5, the complete variable domain reads EPEVTQTPSHQVTQMGQEVILRCVPISNHLYFYWYRQILGQKVEFLVSFYNNEISEKSEIFDDQFSVERPDGSNFTLKIRSTKLEDSAMYFCASSPDTNQPQHFGDGTRLSIL.

This clone was picked up one time. The chain is built from TRBV7-9 and TRBJ1-2; 8 positions match TRBD1. Germline V gives CDR1 SEHNR, CDR2 FQNEAQ (reference sequence). There are 14 residues in the CDR3. V lost 3 bases to trimming and J lost 5 bases; unmatched junction nucleotides: 5. CDR3 coding DNA: TGTGCCAGCAGCTTTCCAGGGGGCGCGTATGGCTACACCTTC. It codes for CASSFPGGAYGYTF.